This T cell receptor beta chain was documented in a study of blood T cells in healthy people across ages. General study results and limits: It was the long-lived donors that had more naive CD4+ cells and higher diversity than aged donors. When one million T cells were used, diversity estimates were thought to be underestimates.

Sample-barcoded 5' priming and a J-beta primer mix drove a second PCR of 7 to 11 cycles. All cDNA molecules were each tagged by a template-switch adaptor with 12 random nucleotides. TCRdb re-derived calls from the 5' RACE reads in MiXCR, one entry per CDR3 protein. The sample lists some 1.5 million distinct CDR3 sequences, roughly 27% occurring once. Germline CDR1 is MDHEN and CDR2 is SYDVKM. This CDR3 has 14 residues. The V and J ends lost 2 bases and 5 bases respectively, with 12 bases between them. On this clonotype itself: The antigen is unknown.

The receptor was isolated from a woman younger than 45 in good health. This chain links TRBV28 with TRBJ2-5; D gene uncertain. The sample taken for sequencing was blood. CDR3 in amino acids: CASSLDIEGETQYF. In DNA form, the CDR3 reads TGTGCCAGCAGTTTAGACATTGAAGGGGAGACCCAGTACTTC.